This T cell receptor beta chain stems from a study of cytomegalovirus exposure and HLA in healthy donors. In this sample, this clone turned up once. The antigen remains undetermined. Overall study results and limits: Being productive about 87% or about 30% of the time was typical of most TCR beta V segments in an earlier analysis. On later analysis, the bulk of CMV-associated TCR beta chains appeared to be HLA-restricted.

Looked up from germline, CDR1 is GTSNPN and CDR2 is SVGIG (reference sequence). The CDR3 sequence is 13 residues long. V lost 0 bases and J lost 6, with 11 bases in between. Primers for the PCR totalled 60 Vbeta and 13 Jbeta. Clones were sequenced by immunoSEQ multiplex PCR, and TCRdb holds only the in-frame ones, with some missing. The sample has 200,000 to 250,000 clones; 75% are singletons. The clonotype was recovered from a woman aged 25 to 39 in good health and CMV-seronegative. The chain links TRBV30 to TRBJ1-2, with a tentative D call TRBD1 (6 bases). Sample: PBMCs. The CDR3 nucleotides are TGTGCCTGGAGTGTAAACAGGGTTCATGGCTACACCTTC. This translates into CAWSVNRVHGYTF.